Below, one T cell receptor beta chain is given with its context. The data belong to a study of PD-L1 blockade in urothelial cancer. This CDR3 comprises 14 residues. The germline V and J ends were trimmed by 1 base and 1 base, with 7 bases remaining between them. Germline loops: CDR1 SNHLY, CDR2 FYNNEI. Synthetic TCR analog templates were spiked into each PCR. TCRdb's table, derived via immunoSEQ multiplex PCR, lists solely in-frame clones and lacks some. The sample has about 41,000 clones; roughly four fifths are singletons. The receptor comes from a man between 60 and 75 years old with urothelial cancer. The sample here was PBMCs, taken around atezolizumab (anti-PD-L1) treatment. The rearrangement uses TRBV2 and TRBJ2-5; D remains ambiguous. The CDR3 DNA reads as TGTGCCAGCAGTGAAGTTCGGTCCCAAGAGACCCAGTACTTC. Its protein product is CASSEVRSQETQYF.